This T cell receptor (beta chain) emerged from a study of blood T cells in healthy people across ages. The V gene's germline CDR1 is SGHVS and CDR2 FNYEAQ. The length of the CDR3 is 13 residues. The V gene lost 4 bases and the J gene lost 4 bases, with 10 bases spanning the gap. Note on this clonotype: This may arise from a read error, as a much more abundant clone is one base away.

Sample-barcoded 5' priming and a J-beta primer mix drove a second PCR of 7 to 11 cycles. TCRdb redid the calling of the 5' RACE reads with MiXCR, one entry per CDR3 protein. The sample has 1.5 million to 1.9 million distinct CDR3 sequences, around 40% seen once. In terms of origin and age, donors were healthy Caucasian individuals from Russia aged 6 to 90. The sample taken for sequencing was blood. This chain links TRBV7-6 with TRBJ1-2; D perhaps matches TRBD1 (5 bases). The clonotype originates from a young woman in good health. CDR3 sequence: CASSSPGSYGYTF. The CDR3 DNA reads TGTGCCAGCAGCTCCCCAGGGTCCTATGGCTACACCTTC. The whole variable domain, filled in from reference TRBV7-6 and TRBJ1-2, reads GAGVSQSPRYKVTKRGQDVALRCDPISGHVSLYWYRQALGQGPEFLTYFNYEAQQDKSGLPNDRFSAERPEGSISTLTIQRTEQRDSAMYRCASSSPGSYGYTFGSGTRLTVV.